This T cell receptor beta chain was identified during a study of T-cell memory formation after mild COVID-19. TCRdb re-called the 5' RACE reads through MiXCR, storing one row per CDR3 protein. The sample has 500,000 to 550,000 distinct CDR3 sequences; about a fifth are singletons. This CDR3 has 14 residues. V was cut by 3 bases and J by 3 bases, with 12 bases left in between. What was sequenced was PBMCs or a T cell subset sorted from them (not recorded which). The TCR sequence derives from an adult woman who had mild COVID-19 (a few samples of this study predate the infection). Cell type and time point are not known. J is TRBJ2-7 and V is TRBV12-3 or TRBV12-4, with unresolved D. The CDR3 spells CASSLDGSIYEQYF. The DNA of the CDR3 is TGTGCCAGCAGTTTGGACGGATCTATCTACGAGCAGTACTTC.